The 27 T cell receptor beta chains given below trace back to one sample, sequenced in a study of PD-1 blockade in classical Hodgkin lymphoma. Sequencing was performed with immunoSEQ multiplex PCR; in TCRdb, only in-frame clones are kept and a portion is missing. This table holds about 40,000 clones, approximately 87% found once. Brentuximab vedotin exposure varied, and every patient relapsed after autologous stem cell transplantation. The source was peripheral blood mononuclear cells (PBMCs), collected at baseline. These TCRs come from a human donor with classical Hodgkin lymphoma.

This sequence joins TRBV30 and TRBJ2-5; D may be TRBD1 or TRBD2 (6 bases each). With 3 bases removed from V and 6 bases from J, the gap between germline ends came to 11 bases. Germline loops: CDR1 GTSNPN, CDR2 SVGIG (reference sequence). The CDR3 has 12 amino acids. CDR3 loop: CAWSQGRKTQYF. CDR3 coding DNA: TGTGCCTGGAGCCAGGGGAGGAAGACCCAGTACTTC.

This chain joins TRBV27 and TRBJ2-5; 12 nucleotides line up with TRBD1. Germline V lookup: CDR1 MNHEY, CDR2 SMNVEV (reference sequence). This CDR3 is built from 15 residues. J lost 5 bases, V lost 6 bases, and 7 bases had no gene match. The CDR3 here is CASRGDRGRRETQYF. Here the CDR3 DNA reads TGTGCCAGCAGGGGGGACAGGGGGCGTCGGGAGACCCAGTACTTC.

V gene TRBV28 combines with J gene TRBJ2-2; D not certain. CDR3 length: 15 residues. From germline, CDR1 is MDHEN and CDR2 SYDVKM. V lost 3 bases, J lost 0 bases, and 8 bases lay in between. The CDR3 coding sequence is TGTGCCAGCAGTTTTGGCAGTGCGAACACCGGGGAGCTGTTTTTT. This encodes CASSFGSANTGELFF.

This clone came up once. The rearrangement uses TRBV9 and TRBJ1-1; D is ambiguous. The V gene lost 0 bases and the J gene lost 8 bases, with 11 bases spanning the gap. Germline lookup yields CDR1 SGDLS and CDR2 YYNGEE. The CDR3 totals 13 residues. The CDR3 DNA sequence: TGTGCCAGCAGCGTAGCTATGGATGTAGAAGCTTTCTTT. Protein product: CASSVAMDVEAFF. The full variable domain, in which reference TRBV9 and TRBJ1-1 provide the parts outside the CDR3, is DSGVTQTPKHLITATGQRVTLRCSPRSGDLSVYWYQQSLDQGLQFLIQYYNGEERAKGNILERFSAQQFPDLHSELNLSSLELGDSALYFCASSVAMDVEAFFGQGTRLTVV.

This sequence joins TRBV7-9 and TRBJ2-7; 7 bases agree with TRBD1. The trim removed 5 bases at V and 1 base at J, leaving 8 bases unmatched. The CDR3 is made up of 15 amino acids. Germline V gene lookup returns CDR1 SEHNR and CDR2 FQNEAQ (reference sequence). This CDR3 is CASSPWKGQSYEQYF. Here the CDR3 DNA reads TGTGCCAGCAGCCCATGGAAGGGACAGTCCTACGAGCAGTACTTC.

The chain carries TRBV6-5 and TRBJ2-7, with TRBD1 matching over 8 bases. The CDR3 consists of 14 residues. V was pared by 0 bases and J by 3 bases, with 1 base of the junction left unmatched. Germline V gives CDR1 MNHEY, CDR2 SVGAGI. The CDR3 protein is CASSYSGQGYEQYF. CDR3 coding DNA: TGTGCCAGCAGTTACTCAGGACAGGGCTACGAGCAGTACTTC.

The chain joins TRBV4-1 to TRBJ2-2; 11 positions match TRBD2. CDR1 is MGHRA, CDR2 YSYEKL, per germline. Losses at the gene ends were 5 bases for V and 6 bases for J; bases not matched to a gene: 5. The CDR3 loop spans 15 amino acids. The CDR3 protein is CASSKLAGVAGELFF. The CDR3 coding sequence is TGCGCCAGCAGCAAACTAGCGGGAGTGGCCGGGGAGCTGTTTTTT.

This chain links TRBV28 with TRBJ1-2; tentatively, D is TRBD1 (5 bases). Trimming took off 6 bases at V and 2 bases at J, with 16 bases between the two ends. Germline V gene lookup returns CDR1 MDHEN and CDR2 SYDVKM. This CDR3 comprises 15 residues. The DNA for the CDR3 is TGTGCCAGCAGAATACCCCAGGGAAGGAACTATGGCTACACCTTC. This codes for CASRIPQGRNYGYTF.

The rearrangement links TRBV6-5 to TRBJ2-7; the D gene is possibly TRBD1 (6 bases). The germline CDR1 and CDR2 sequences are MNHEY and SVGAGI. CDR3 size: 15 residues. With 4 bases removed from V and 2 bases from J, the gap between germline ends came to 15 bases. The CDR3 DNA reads TGTGCCAGCAGTTTGGACAGATCCACCCCCTACGAGCAGTACTTC. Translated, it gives CASSLDRSTPYEQYF.

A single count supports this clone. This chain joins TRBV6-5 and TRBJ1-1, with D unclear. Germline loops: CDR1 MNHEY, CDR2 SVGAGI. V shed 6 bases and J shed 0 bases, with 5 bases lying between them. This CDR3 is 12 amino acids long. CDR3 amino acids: CASRRLNTEAFF. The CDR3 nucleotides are TGTGCCAGCAGGAGATTGAACACTGAAGCTTTCTTT.

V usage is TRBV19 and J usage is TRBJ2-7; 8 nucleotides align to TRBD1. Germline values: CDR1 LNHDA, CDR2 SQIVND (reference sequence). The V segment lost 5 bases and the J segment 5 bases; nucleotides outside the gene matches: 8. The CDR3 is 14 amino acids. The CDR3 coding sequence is TGTGCCAGTAGTGAGTCGGACAGGGTCGACGAGCAGTACTTC. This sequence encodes CASSESDRVDEQYF.

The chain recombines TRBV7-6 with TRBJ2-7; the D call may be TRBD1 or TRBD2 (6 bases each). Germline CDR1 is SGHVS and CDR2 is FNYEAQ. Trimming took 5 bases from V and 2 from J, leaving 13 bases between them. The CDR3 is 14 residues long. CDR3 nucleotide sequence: TGTGCCAGCAGCCCCGCAGGGGAGGCCTACGAGCAGTACTTC. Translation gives CASSPAGEAYEQYF.

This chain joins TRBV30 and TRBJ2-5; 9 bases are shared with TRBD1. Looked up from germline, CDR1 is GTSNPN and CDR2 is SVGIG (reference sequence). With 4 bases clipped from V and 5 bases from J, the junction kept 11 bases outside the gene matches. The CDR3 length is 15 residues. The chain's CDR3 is CAWKGGTGGFETQYF. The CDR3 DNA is TGTGCCTGGAAAGGGGGTACAGGGGGCTTTGAGACCCAGTACTTC.

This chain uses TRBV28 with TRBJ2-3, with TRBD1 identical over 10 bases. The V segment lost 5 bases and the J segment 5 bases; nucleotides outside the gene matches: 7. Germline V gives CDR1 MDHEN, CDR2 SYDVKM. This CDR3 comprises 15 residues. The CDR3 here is CASSPGQGGGDTQYF. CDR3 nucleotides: TGTGCCAGCAGTCCAGGACAGGGGGGGGGAGATACGCAGTATTTT.

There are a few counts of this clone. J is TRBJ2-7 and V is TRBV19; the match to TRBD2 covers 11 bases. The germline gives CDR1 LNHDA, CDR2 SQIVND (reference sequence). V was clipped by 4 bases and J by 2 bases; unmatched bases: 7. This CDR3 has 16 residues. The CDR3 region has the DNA TGTGCCAGTAGTAGGCTAGCGGGAGGAGCCACCTACGAGCAGTACTTC. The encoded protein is CASSRLAGGATYEQYF.

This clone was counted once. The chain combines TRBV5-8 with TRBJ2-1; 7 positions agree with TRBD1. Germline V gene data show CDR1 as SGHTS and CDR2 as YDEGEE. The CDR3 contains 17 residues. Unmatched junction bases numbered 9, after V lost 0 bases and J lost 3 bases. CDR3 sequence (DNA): TGTGCCAGCAGCTTGGAGGGGGCTTCGACAGTCTACAATGAGCAGTTCTTC. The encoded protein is CASSLEGASTVYNEQFF.

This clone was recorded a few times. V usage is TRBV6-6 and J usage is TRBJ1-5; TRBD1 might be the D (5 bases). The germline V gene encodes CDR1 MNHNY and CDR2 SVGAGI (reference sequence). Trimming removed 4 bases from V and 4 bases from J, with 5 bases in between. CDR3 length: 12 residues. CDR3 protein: CASSSGNQPQHF. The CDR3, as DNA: TGTGCCAGCAGTTCAGGGAATCAGCCCCAGCATTTT.

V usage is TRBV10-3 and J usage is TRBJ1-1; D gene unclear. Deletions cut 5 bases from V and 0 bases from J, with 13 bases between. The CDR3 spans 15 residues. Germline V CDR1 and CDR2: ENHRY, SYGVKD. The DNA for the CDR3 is TGTGCCATCAGTAGAACAAAGGGAGTGAACACTGAAGCTTTCTTT. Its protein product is CAISRTKGVNTEAFF.

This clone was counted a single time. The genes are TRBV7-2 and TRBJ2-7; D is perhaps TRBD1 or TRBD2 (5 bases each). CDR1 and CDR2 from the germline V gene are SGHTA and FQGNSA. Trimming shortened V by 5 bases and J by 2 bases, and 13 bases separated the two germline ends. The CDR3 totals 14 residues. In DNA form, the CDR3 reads TGTGCCAGCAGCCCCAACCGGGACGCCTACGAGCAGTACTTC. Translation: CASSPNRDAYEQYF.

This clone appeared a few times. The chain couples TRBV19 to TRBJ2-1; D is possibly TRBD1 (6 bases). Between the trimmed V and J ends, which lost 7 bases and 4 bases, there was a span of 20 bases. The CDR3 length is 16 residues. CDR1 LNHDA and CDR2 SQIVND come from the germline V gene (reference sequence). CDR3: CASNSGWGRLYNEQFF. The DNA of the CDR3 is TGTGCCAGTAACTCCGGGTGGGGGCGGCTGTACAATGAGCAGTTCTTC.

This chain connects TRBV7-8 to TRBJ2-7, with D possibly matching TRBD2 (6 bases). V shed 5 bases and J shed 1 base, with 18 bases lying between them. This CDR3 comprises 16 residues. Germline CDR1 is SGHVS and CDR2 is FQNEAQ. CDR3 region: CASSLLQSGDSYEQYF. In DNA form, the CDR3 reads TGTGCCAGCAGCCTTCTACAATCGGGAGATTCCTACGAGCAGTACTTC. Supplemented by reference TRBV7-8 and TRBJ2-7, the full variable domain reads GAGVSQSPRYKVAKRGQDVALRCDPISGHVSLFWYQQALGQGPEFLTYFQNEAQLDKSGLPSDRFFAERPEGSVSTLKIQRTQQEDSAVYLCASSLLQSGDSYEQYFGPGTRLTVT.

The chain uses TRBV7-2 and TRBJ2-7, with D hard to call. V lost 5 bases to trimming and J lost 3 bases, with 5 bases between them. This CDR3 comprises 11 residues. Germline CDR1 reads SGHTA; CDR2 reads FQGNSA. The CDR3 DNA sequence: TGTGCCAGCAGCCGACGCTACGAGCAGTACTTC. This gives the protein CASSRRYEQYF. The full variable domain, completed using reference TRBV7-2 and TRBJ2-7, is GAGVSQSPSNKVTEKGKDVELRCDPISGHTALYWYRQSLGQGLEFLIYFQGNSAPDKSGLPSDRFSAERTGGSVSTLTIQRTQQEDSAVYLCASSRRYEQYFGPGTRLTVT.

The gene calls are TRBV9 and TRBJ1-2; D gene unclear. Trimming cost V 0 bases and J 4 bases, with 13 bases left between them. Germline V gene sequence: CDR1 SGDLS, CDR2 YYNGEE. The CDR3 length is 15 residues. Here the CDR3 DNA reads TGTGCCAGCAGCGTAGATGAGGGTTTGGGCTATGGCTACACCTTC. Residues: CASSVDEGLGYGYTF.

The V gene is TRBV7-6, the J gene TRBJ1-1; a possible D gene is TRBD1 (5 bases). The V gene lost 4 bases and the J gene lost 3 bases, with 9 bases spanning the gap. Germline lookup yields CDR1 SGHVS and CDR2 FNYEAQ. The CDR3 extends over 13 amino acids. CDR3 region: CASSSGRDTEAFF. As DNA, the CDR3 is TGTGCCAGCAGCTCGGGACGAGACACTGAAGCTTTCTTT. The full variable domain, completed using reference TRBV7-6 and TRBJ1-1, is GAGVSQSPRYKVTKRGQDVALRCDPISGHVSLYWYRQALGQGPEFLTYFNYEAQQDKSGLPNDRFSAERPEGSISTLTIQRTEQRDSAMYRCASSSGRDTEAFFGQGTRLTVV.

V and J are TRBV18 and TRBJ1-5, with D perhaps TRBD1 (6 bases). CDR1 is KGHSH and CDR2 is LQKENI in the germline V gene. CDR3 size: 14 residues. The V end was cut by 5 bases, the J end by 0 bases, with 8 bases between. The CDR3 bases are TGTGCCAGCTCAGGGGACATTAGCAATCAGCCCCAGCATTTT. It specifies CASSGDISNQPQHF.

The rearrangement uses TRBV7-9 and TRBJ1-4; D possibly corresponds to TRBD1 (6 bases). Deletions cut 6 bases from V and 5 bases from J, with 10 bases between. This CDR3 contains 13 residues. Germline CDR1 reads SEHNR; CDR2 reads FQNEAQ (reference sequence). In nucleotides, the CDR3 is TGTGCCAGCAGAGACAGGTTAAATGAAAAACTGTTTTTT. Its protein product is CASRDRLNEKLFF.

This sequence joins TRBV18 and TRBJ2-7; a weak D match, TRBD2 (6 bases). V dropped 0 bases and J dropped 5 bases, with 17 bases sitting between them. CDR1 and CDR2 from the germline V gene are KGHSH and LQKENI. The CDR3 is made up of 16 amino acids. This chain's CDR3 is CASSPPSLASFHEQYF. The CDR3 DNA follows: TGTGCCAGCTCACCACCTAGCCTAGCGTCCTTTCACGAGCAGTACTTC.